This TCR beta chain was sequenced for a study of shared clonotypes between healthy human individuals. Study context: A couple of women and a few men aged 18 to 49 served as donors.

Profiling relied on immunoSEQ multiplex PCR, and the TCRdb table lists in-frame clones only, not all of them. The table has around 750,000 clones, less than 85% seen once. Every one of the donors was a Caucasian adult that lived in Nashville, Tennessee. After removal of 1 base from V and 5 bases from J, the junction contained 8 bases not matched to a gene. Germline-derived CDR1 and CDR2 are SGHNT and YYREEE (reference sequence). The CDR3 loop spans 15 amino acids. The chain couples TRBV5-4 to TRBJ2-7, with 8 bases matching TRBD1. Specimen: memory CD4+ T cells sorted from blood. Subset defined: CD45RA-negative fraction. The clonotype originates from a woman between 25 and 40 years old in good health. This CDR3 reads CASSLPAGQGNEQYF. In nucleotides, the CDR3 is TGTGCCAGCAGCTTGCCGGCTGGACAGGGCAACGAGCAGTACTTC.